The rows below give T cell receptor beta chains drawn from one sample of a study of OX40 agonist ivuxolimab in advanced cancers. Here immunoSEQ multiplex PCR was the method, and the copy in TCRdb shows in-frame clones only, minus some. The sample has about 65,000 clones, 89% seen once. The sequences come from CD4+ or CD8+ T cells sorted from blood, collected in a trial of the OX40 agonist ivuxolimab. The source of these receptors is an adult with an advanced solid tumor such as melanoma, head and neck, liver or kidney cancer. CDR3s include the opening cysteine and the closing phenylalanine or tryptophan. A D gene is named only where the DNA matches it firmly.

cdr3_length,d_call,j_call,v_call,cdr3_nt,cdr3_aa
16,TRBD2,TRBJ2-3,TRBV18,TGTGCCAGCTCCTTAGTGTCTAGCGGACCCACAGATACGCAGTATTTT,CASSLVSSGPTDTQYF
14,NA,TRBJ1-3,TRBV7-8,TGTGCCAGCAGCTTAGGTACGACCGGCAACGCCATATATTTT,CASSLGTTGNAIYF
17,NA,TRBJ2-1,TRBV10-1,TGCGCCAGCAGTGAGTCGAGGAACAGGGTAGGAGACAATGAGCAGTTCTTC,CASSESRNRVGDNEQFF
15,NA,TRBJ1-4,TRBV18,TGTGCCAGCTCATCGGGACTGGCAACTAATGAAAAACTGTTTTTT,CASSSGLATNEKLFF
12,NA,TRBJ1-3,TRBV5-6,TGTGCCAGCAGCACCAGGGGTTACACCATATATTTT,CASSTRGYTIYF
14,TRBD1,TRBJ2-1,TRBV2,TGTGCCAGCAGACCGGGACAGGGGACTCATGAGCAGTTCTTC,CASRPGQGTHEQFF
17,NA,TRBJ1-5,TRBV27,TGTGCCATTTTTAAGGGTCTGTTTTTGTGTAGCAATCAGCCCCAGCATTTT,CAIFKGLFLCSNQPQHF
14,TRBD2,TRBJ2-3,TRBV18,TGTGCCAGCTCACCACAAGCGGGGGAAGATACGCAGTATTTT,CASSPQAGEDTQYF
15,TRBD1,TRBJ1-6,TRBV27,TGTGCCAGCAGTTTCGTGGGACAGAATAATTCACCCCTCCACTTT,CASSFVGQNNSPLHF
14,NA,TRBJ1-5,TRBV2,TGTGCCAGCAGTGTAGGGGATAGCAATCAGCCCCAGCATTTT,CASSVGDSNQPQHF
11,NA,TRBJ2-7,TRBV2,TGTGCCAGCTCGGTAGCCTACGAGCAGTACTTC,CASSVAYEQYF
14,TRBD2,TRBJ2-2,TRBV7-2,TGTGCCAGCACCAGGACTAGCGGGGGAGGTGGGCTGTTTTTT,CASTRTSGGGGLFF
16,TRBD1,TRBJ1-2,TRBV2,TGTGCCAGCAGCGCCACGCGACAGGGGGGTAACTATGGCTACACCTTC,CASSATRQGGNYGYTF
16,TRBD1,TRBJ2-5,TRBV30,TGTGCCTGGAGTGGAGGGGGCAGCTCCGGTTGGGAGACCCAGTACTTC,CAWSGGGSSGWETQYF
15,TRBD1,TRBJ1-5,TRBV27,TGTGCCAGCAGTTTAGGGGGACAGGGTTATCAGCCCCAGCATTTT,CASSLGGQGYQPQHF